This is a list of T cell receptor beta chains from one sample in a study of T-cell reconstitution after alpha-beta-depleted transplantation in children. Using its own MiXCR run on the PCR reads, TCRdb lists one record per CDR3 protein. The sample lists hundreds of thousands of distinct CDR3 sequences; approximately 10% were seen once. The sample consisted of PBMCs from the stem cell graft donor, taken from the stem cell graft. Receptors were obtained from a human donor who donated a stem cell graft to a child with acute lymphoblastic leukemia. Both conserved end residues are part of each CDR3. The D gene is left open where the match is weak. Clone size, where shown, is once, few, many, or a class for clones that have expanded.

V gene: TRBV19
J gene: TRBJ1-5
D gene: -
clone size: -
CDR3 DNA: TGTGCCAGTAGAACCCAAAGAGGTGGCAATCAGCCCCAGCATTTT
CDR3 protein: CASRTQRGGNQPQHF

V gene: TRBV7-9
J gene: TRBJ2-5
D gene: TRBD2
clone size: many
CDR3 DNA: TGTGCCAGCAGCTTAGCGCTAGCGGGGGCACAAGAGACCCAGTACTTC
CDR3 protein: CASSLALAGAQETQYF

V gene: TRBV7-2
J gene: TRBJ2-7
D gene: TRBD2
clone size: -
CDR3 DNA: TGTGCCAGCAGCGCGGGACTAGCTAACTACGAGCAGTACTTC
CDR3 protein: CASSAGLANYEQYF

V gene: TRBV3-1
J gene: TRBJ2-1
D gene: -
clone size: few
CDR3 DNA: TGTGCCAGCAGCCAAGATCTAACAGAGTACAATGAGCAGTTCTTC
CDR3 protein: CASSQDLTEYNEQFF

V gene: TRBV7-9
J gene: TRBJ1-1
D gene: TRBD1
clone size: -
CDR3 DNA: TGTGCCAGCAGCCCCCGGGACAGGGAGGTTAAGAACACTGAAGCTTTCTTT
CDR3 protein: CASSPRDREVKNTEAFF

V gene: TRBV5-1
J gene: TRBJ1-2
D gene: -
clone size: many
CDR3 DNA: TGCGCCAGCAGCTTTGGAGGGAGGGACTATGGCTACACCTTC
CDR3 protein: CASSFGGRDYGYTF

V gene: TRBV24-1
J gene: TRBJ2-1
D gene: TRBD1
clone size: many
CDR3 DNA: TGTGCCACCAGTGCCTTAGACAGGGGGCTGGACAATGAGCAGTTCTTC
CDR3 protein: CATSALDRGLDNEQFF

V gene: TRBV5-1
J gene: TRBJ2-2
D gene: -
clone size: many
CDR3 DNA: TGCGCCAGCAGCTCAAGGCACAGGGTTATCGGGGAGCTGTTTTTT
CDR3 protein: CASSSRHRVIGELFF

V gene: TRBV7-8
J gene: TRBJ1-1
D gene: -
clone size: few
CDR3 DNA: TGTGCCAGCAGCTTAGGTGTGAGTGTGGGGGGGAACACTGAAGCTTTCTTT
CDR3 protein: CASSLGVSVGGNTEAFF

V gene: TRBV5-1
J gene: TRBJ2-6
D gene: -
clone size: -
CDR3 DNA: TGCGCCAGCACCCGGACCGAGGGGAACAACGTCCTGACTTTC
CDR3 protein: CASTRTEGNNVLTF